The source of this T cell receptor beta chain is a study of identical twins. This clonotype was detected only a few times. The antigen remains unidentified. TCRdb passed the 5' RACE reads through MiXCR, listing each CDR3 protein once. The data show 750,000 to 950,000 distinct CDR3 sequences, approximately 13% seen once. General study points: Cord blood beta clonotypes that were abundant carried fewer insertions, and memory repertoires showed no such trend. A cross-sectional statistical analysis, not follow-up of the same donors, supported the conclusions.

The CDR3 totals 12 residues. Deletions cut 5 bases from V and 6 bases from J, with 11 bases between. The germline gives CDR1 SGHRS, CDR2 YFSETQ. The data also belong to a second study, concerning yellow fever vaccine responses in identical twins. Turning to that study: A vaccine T cell response that seemed partly convergent and partly personalized was reported in twins.

The sample taken for sequencing was PBMCs. The sequence was obtained from a young woman in good health. V usage is TRBV5-1 and J usage is TRBJ1-1; tentative D call: TRBD1 (5 bases). CDR3 bases: TGCGCCAGCAGGGTTCAGGGCGCTGAAGCTTTCTTT. This encodes CASRVQGAEAFF.